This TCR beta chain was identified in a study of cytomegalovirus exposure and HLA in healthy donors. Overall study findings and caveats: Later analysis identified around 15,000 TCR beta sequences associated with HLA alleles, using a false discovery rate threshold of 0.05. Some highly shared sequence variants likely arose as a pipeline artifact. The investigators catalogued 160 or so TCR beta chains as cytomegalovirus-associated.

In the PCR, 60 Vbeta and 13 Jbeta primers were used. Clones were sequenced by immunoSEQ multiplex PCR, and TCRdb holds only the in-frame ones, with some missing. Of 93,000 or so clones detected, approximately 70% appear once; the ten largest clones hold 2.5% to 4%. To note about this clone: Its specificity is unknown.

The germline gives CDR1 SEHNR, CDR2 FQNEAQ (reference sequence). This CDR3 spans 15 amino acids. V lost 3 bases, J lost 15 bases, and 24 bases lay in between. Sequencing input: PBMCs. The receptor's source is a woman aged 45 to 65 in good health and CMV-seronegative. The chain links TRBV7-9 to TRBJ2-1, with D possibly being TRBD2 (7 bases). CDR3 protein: CASSLGGRRDILLFF. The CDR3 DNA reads TGTGCCAGCAGCTTGGGGGGGAGGCGGGACATCTTGCTGTTCTTC.